Below are 26 T cell receptor beta chains sequenced from a single sample in a study of T-cell reconstitution after alpha-beta-depleted transplantation in children. TCRbeta library preparation incorporated unique molecular identifiers. TCRdb redid the calling of the PCR reads with MiXCR, one entry per CDR3 protein. This table has fewer than 550,000 distinct CDR3 sequences, roughly 10% appearing once. This sample comprised PBMCs, mostly from graft donor cells, obtained 180 days after TCRalphabeta/CD19-depleted stem cell transplant. The receptor source for this set is a female patient aged 2-9 years who had a stem cell transplant for aplastic anemia, so the T cells may come from the graft donor.

The chain has TRBV7-9 and TRBJ1-2; 7 bases are a match to TRBD1. Germline loops: CDR1 SEHNR, CDR2 FQNEAQ (reference sequence). The V and J ends lost 4 bases and 5 bases, in that order; junction bases with no gene match: 10. The CDR3 is 15 residues long. CDR3 in amino acids: CASSYTRDSPYGYTF. The CDR3 bases are TGTGCCAGCAGCTACACACGGGACAGTCCGTATGGCTACACCTTC.

The genes are TRBV3-1 and TRBJ1-1; tentative D call: TRBD1 (5 bases). The V gene's germline CDR1 is LGHDT and CDR2 YNNKEL (reference sequence). The CDR3 totals 14 residues. Trimming removed 0 bases from V and 7 bases from J, with 12 bases in between. This CDR3 is CASSQDGGANEAFF. CDR3 DNA sequence: TGTGCCAGCAGCCAAGACGGAGGGGCGAATGAAGCTTTCTTT. The variable domain in full, with the rest retrieved from reference TRBV3-1 and TRBJ1-1, is DTAVSQTPKYLVTQMGNDKSIKCEQNLGHDTMYWYKQDSKKFLKIMFSYNNKELIINETVPNRFSPKSPDKAHLNLHINSLELGDSAVYFCASSQDGGANEAFFGQGTRLTVV.

There are a few counts of this clonotype. The rearrangement links TRBV4-3 to TRBJ1-2; D unclear. Trimming removed 0 bases from V and 2 bases from J, with 10 bases in between. The CDR3 runs to 15 residues. CDR1 is LGHNA and CDR2 is YSLEER in the germline V gene. As DNA, the CDR3 is TGCGCCAGCAGCCAAGAGGTCGATAGGAACTATGGCTACACCTTC. It is translated as CASSQEVDRNYGYTF.

The genes are TRBV12-3 or TRBV12-4 and TRBJ1-5; weak D call: TRBD1 (6 bases). The CDR3 runs 15 residues. V lost 4 bases and J lost 3, with 13 bases in between. CDR3 residues: CASSSGQFDNQPQHF. Here the CDR3 DNA reads TGTGCCAGCAGTTCCGGACAGTTTGACAATCAGCCCCAGCATTTT.

This clonotype was found a few times. The V gene is TRBV6-1, the J gene TRBJ2-1; TRBD2 agrees at 14 bases. The CDR3 consists of 15 residues. Germline CDR1 and CDR2: MNHNS and SASEGT. The V and J ends lost 6 bases and 9 bases, in that order; junction bases with no gene match: 7. The CDR3 sequence: CASRPGTSGRGEQFF. The CDR3 nucleotides read TGTGCCAGCAGGCCCGGGACTAGCGGGAGAGGTGAGCAGTTCTTC.

The table lists this clonotype with many counts. The J gene is TRBJ2-5, the V gene TRBV13; possible D gene TRBD2, 6 bases. From germline, CDR1 is PRHDT and CDR2 FYEKMQ (reference sequence). The CDR3 is made up of 14 amino acids. V was trimmed by 5 bases and J by 2 bases, leaving 12 bases between them. For the CDR3, the DNA is TGTGCCAGCAGCCCCCCGGGGGTGCAAGAGACCCAGTACTTC. This gives the protein CASSPPGVQETQYF. The full variable domain, in which reference TRBV13 and TRBJ2-5 provide the parts outside the CDR3, is AAGVIQSPRHLIKEKRETATLKCYPIPRHDTVYWYQQGPGQDPQFLISFYEKMQSDKGSIPDRFSAQQFSDYHSELNMSSLELGDSALYFCASSPPGVQETQYFGPGTRLLVL.

The chain recombines TRBV28 with TRBJ1-5; weak D call: TRBD1 (5 bases). The germline V gene encodes CDR1 MDHEN and CDR2 SYDVKM. This CDR3 has 15 residues. V was clipped by 2 bases and J by 7 bases, with 15 bases between them. The CDR3 DNA follows: TGTGCCAGCAGTTTACTGGACGGCGGGGGACAGCCCCAGCATTTT. Residues: CASSLLDGGGQPQHF.

This rearrangement joins TRBV19 to TRBJ2-7; D possibly corresponds to TRBD2 (5 bases). Germline V lookup: CDR1 LNHDA, CDR2 SQIVND (reference sequence). V was shortened by 2 bases and J by 3 bases, with 11 bases between the two germline ends. The CDR3 spans 14 residues. CDR3 nucleotide sequence: TGTGCCAGTAGTATAATCCCAGGACTCTACGAGCAGTACTTC. Amino acids: CASSIIPGLYEQYF.

The table lists this clonotype with many counts. The gene calls are TRBV7-9 and TRBJ2-2, with 9 bases that match TRBD1. The CDR3 has 15 residues. From germline, CDR1 is SEHNR and CDR2 FQNEAQ (reference sequence). V was pared by 7 bases and J by 4 bases, with 7 bases of the junction left unmatched. CDR3 loop: CASNVPGQGTGELFF. The CDR3 nucleotides read TGTGCCAGCAACGTCCCGGGACAGGGCACCGGGGAGCTGTTTTTT.

This clonotype occurred a few times. CDR3 coding DNA: TGTGCCAGCAGCTCCCCGACTAGCGGTTACAATGAGCAGTTCTTC. This sequence encodes CASSSPTSGYNEQFF. The chain combines TRBV13 with TRBJ2-1; 9 bases match TRBD2. Trimming removed 4 bases from V and 4 bases from J; junction bases left unmatched: 5. The CDR3 loop spans 15 amino acids. Per germline, CDR1 PRHDT and CDR2 FYEKMQ (reference sequence).

This clonotype was picked up a small number of times. The chain carries TRBV5-1 and TRBJ1-5, with 7 bases lining up with TRBD1. This CDR3 comprises 16 residues. CDR1 is SGHRS, CDR2 YFSETQ, per germline. J was trimmed by 10 bases and V by 0 bases; bases with no gene match: 13. CDR3 protein: CASSLGSGGDQGPQHF. CDR3 bases: TGCGCCAGCAGCTTGGGGTCAGGGGGGGACCAGGGTCCCCAGCATTTT.

This clonotype was counted a few times. The V and J genes are TRBV27 and TRBJ2-7, with D possibly TRBD2 on 5 matching bases. Germline V gene data show CDR1 as MNHEY and CDR2 as SMNVEV (reference sequence). The V end was cut by 2 bases, the J end by 2 bases, with 22 bases between. The CDR3 contains 18 residues. The CDR3 bases are TGTGCCAGCAGTTTACCGTCGTTCCACCGGGATCCCCCCTACGAGCAGTACGTC. It encodes CASSLPSFHRDPPYEQYV.

There are a few counts of this clonotype. This sequence joins TRBV6-5 and TRBJ1-2; no clear D gene. This CDR3 contains 12 residues. Trimming cost V 8 bases and J 6 bases, with 13 bases left between them. Germline V gene data show CDR1 as MNHEY and CDR2 as SVGAGI. Here the CDR3 reads CASGRPRNGYTF. The CDR3 DNA follows: TGTGCCAGCGGTCGGCCTCGAAATGGCTACACCTTC.

This clonotype appeared a few times. The V call is TRBV5-8, the J call TRBJ1-1; D uncertain. Germline V gives CDR1 SGHTS, CDR2 YDEGEE. V lost 4 bases and J lost 4, with 8 bases in between. The CDR3 sequence is 12 residues long. The CDR3 sequence: CASSPLPTEAFF. The CDR3 coding sequence is TGTGCCAGCAGCCCCCTCCCCACTGAAGCTTTCTTT.

This rearrangement joins TRBV28 to TRBJ1-5; a weak D match, TRBD1 (6 bases). The CDR3 extends over 15 amino acids. CDR1 and CDR2 from the germline V gene are MDHEN and SYDVKM. Trimming cost V 5 bases and J 7 bases, with 18 bases left between them. The CDR3 loop reads CASSPPDRVWQPQHF. The CDR3 nucleotides read TGTGCCAGCAGTCCCCCGGACAGAGTATGGCAGCCCCAGCATTTT. Full variable domain (outside the CDR3, taken from reference TRBV28 and TRBJ1-5): DVKVTQSSRYLVKRTGEKVFLECVQDMDHENMFWYRQDPGLGLRLIYFSYDVKMKEKGDIPEGYSVSREKKERFSLILESASTNQTSMYLCASSPPDRVWQPQHFGDGTRLSIL.

In this sample, this clonotype turned up a few times. This chain joins TRBV11-2 and TRBJ1-6; the D gene is possibly TRBD1 (6 bases). V was shortened by 5 bases and J by 7 bases, with 12 bases between the two germline ends. Germline V CDR1 and CDR2: SGHAT, FQNNGV. The CDR3 runs 14 residues. This CDR3 is CASSLRTENSPLHF. DNA of the CDR3: TGTGCCAGCAGCCTTAGGACAGAGAATTCACCCCTCCACTTT.

The rearrangement uses TRBV7-2 and TRBJ1-2, with D maybe TRBD1 (5 bases). The CDR3 runs 17 residues. V was cut by 5 bases and J by 0 bases, with 19 bases left in between. Germline V CDR1 and CDR2: SGHTA, FQGNSA. CDR3 residues: CASSHDISTDTNYGYTF. Here the CDR3 DNA reads TGTGCCAGCAGCCACGATATATCGACAGACACTAACTATGGCTACACCTTC.

V gene TRBV28 combines with J gene TRBJ2-7; perhaps TRBD1 as D (6 bases). This CDR3 contains 17 residues. Germline CDR1 MDHEN, CDR2 SYDVKM. The ends were cut back, 5 bases at V and 4 bases at J, with 24 bases in the middle. The CDR3 region has the DNA TGTGCCAGCAGTGAGCCGACCACGATGGACAGAGAATACGAGCAGTACTTC. Protein: CASSEPTTMDREYEQYF.

The V gene is TRBV7-8, the J gene TRBJ1-1, with D hard to call. Germline V CDR1 and CDR2: SGHVS, FQNEAQ. CDR3 length equals 14 residues. V gave up 3 bases and J gave up 3 bases, with 11 bases separating them. The CDR3 region has the DNA TGTGCCAGCAGCTTGGGGTTGCGGGACACTGAAGCTTTCTTT. Translated: CASSLGLRDTEAFF.

V usage is TRBV28 and J usage is TRBJ2-1, with unresolved D. V lost 5 bases and J lost 0, with 17 bases in between. The CDR3 is 17 residues long. CDR1 and CDR2 from the germline V gene are MDHEN and SYDVKM. CDR3 loop: CASSRAAKALSYNEQFF. The CDR3 bases are TGTGCCAGCAGTCGTGCGGCGAAGGCTCTCTCCTACAATGAGCAGTTCTTC.

V and J are TRBV20-1 and TRBJ2-5; 12 bases are a match to TRBD2. The CDR3 is 17 amino acids. In germline, CDR1 is DFQATT, CDR2 SNEGSKA (reference sequence). The ends lost 3 bases at V and 1 base at J; junction bases unmatched: 9. The CDR3 nucleotides read TGCAGTGCTAGTAGCGCTAGCGGGGGGGCCTTCCAAGAGACCCAGTACTTC. Translating it yields CSASSASGGAFQETQYF.

This clonotype was detected only a few times. The chain recombines TRBV5-6 with TRBJ2-5, with D uncertain. CDR3 length: 13 amino acids. Trimming pared 7 bases from V and 1 base from J, leaving 11 bases between. Germline CDR1 reads SGHDT; CDR2 reads YYEEEE. The CDR3 spells CASFPGLQETQYF. The CDR3 DNA follows: TGTGCCAGCTTCCCCGGGCTCCAAGAGACCCAGTACTTC.

The chain's CDR3 is CASKERGQETQYF. CDR3 bases: TGTGCCAGTAAAGAGCGGGGACAAGAGACCCAGTACTTC. The V call is TRBV28, the J call TRBJ2-5, with TRBD2 identical over 7 bases. The CDR3 runs to 13 residues. Germline values: CDR1 MDHEN, CDR2 SYDVKM. V dropped 9 bases and J dropped 2; count of bases not matched to a gene: 6. Looking up the rest from reference TRBV28 and TRBJ2-5 gives the full variable domain: DVKVTQSSRYLVKRTGEKVFLECVQDMDHENMFWYRQDPGLGLRLIYFSYDVKMKEKGDIPEGYSVSREKKERFSLILESASTNQTSMYLCASKERGQETQYFGPGTRLLVL.

This clonotype occurred a few times. The chain carries TRBV15 and TRBJ2-7, with 8 bases identical to TRBD2. Germline CDR1 LNHNV, CDR2 YYDKDF (reference sequence). V lost 5 bases, J lost 6 bases, and 15 bases stayed unmatched. This CDR3 contains 16 residues. Here the CDR3 reads CATSRLGSGRESEQYF. CDR3 coding DNA: TGTGCCACCAGCCGCCTGGGGAGCGGGAGAGAATCCGAGCAGTACTTC.

J is TRBJ1-6 and V is TRBV28; D might be TRBD1 (5 bases). The V end was cut by 2 bases, the J end by 7 bases, with 6 bases between. The CDR3 has 13 residues. CDR1 and CDR2 from the germline V gene are MDHEN and SYDVKM. The CDR3 sequence is CASSLGANSPLHF. In nucleotides, the CDR3 is TGTGCCAGCAGTTTAGGGGCGAATTCACCCCTCCACTTT.

The chain is built from TRBV7-2 and TRBJ2-7, with D possibly matching TRBD2 (6 bases). V lost 0 bases and J lost 2, with 11 bases in between. The length of the CDR3 is 15 residues. Germline V CDR1 and CDR2: SGHTA, FQGNSA. The CDR3 reads CASSLAGTVTYEQYF. Here the CDR3 DNA reads TGTGCCAGCAGCTTAGCCGGGACTGTAACCTACGAGCAGTACTTC.